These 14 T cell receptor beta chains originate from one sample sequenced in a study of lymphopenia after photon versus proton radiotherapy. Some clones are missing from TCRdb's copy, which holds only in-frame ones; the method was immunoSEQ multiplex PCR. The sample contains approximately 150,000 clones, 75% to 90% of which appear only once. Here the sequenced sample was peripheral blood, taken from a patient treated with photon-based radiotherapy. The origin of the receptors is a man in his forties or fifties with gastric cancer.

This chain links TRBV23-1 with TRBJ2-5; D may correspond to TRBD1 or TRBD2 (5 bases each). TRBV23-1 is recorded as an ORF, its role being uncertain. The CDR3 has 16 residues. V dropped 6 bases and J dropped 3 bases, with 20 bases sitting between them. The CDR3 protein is CASSSPDSGRKETQYF. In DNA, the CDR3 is TGCGCCAGCAGCTCCCCCGACAGCGGTCGAAAAGAGACCCAGTACTTC.

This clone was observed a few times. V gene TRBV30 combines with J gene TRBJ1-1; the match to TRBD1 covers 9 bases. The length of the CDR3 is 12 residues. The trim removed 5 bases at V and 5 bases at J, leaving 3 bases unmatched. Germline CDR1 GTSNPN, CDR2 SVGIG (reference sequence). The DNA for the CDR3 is TGTGCCTGGGGGGACAGGGTGACTGAAGCTTTCTTT. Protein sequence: CAWGDRVTEAFF.

This chain's CDR3 is CASSQAGTGGWVAARNEQFF. The DNA for the CDR3 is TGCGCCAGCAGCCAAGCCGGGACAGGGGGCTGGGTAGCGGCTAGGAATGAGCAGTTCTTC. The chain is built from TRBV4-1 and TRBJ2-1, with TRBD1 matching 12 bases. The CDR3 is made up of 20 amino acids. The germline CDR1 and CDR2 sequences are MGHRA and YSYEKL. The trim removed 1 base at V and 7 bases at J, leaving 17 bases unmatched.

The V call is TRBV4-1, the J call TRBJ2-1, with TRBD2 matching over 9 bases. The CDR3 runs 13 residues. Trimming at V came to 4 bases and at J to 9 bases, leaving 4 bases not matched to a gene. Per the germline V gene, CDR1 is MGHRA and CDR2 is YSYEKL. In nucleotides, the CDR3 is TGCGCCAGCAGCCTGGGACTAGCCAGTGAGCAGTTCTTC. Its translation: CASSLGLASEQFF.

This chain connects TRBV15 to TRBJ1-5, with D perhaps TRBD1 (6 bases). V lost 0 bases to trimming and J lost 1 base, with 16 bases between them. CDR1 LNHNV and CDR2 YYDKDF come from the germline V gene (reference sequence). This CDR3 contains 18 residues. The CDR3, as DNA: TGTGCCACCAGCAGAGATATGGGCAGGGGAACAAGCAATCAGCCCCAGCATTTT. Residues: CATSRDMGRGTSNQPQHF.

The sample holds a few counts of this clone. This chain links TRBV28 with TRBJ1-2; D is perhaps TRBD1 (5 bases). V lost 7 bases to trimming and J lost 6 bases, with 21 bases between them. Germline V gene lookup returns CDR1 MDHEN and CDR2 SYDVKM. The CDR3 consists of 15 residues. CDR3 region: CASTTGTPSMDGYTF. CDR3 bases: TGTGCCAGCACAACCGGGACTCCGTCGATGGATGGCTACACCTTC.

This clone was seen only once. Written as DNA, the CDR3 is TGTGCCAGCAGCGCCGTTGGACAGGGTACAGATACGCAGTATTTT. It yields the protein CASSAVGQGTDTQYF. The chain combines TRBV6-4 with TRBJ2-3, with TRBD1 matching 8 bases. CDR3 size: 15 residues. With 6 bases clipped from V and 3 bases from J, the junction kept 8 bases outside the gene matches. Germline CDR1 reads MRHNA; CDR2 reads SNTAGT.

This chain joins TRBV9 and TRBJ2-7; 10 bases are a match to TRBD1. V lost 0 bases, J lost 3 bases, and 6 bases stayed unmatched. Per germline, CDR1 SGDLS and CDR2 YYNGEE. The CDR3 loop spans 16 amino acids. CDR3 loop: CASSVAGTGVFYEQYF. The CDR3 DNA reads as TGTGCCAGCAGCGTAGCCGGGACAGGGGTTTTCTACGAGCAGTACTTC.

The CDR3 here is CASIPLEPDVTEAFF. The DNA of the CDR3 is TGTGCCAGCATCCCCTTGGAGCCGGATGTCACTGAAGCTTTCTTT. The chain employs TRBV28 and TRBJ1-1; no reliable D call. Trimming took 7 bases from V and 4 from J, leaving 19 bases between them. Germline CDR1 MDHEN, CDR2 SYDVKM. This CDR3 comprises 15 residues.

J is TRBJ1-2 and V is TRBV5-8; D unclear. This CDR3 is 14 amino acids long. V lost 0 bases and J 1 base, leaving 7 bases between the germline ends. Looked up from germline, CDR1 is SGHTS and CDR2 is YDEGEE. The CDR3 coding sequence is TGTGCCAGCAGCTTGGCCCCAGATAACTATGGCTACACCTTC. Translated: CASSLAPDNYGYTF.

CDR3 sequence: CASSLSWGGSYEQYF. The CDR3 DNA reads as TGTGCCAGCAGTTTATCTTGGGGGGGTTCCTACGAGCAGTACTTC. The rearrangement joins TRBV27 to TRBJ2-7; 7 bases line up with TRBD2. In germline, CDR1 is MNHEY, CDR2 SMNVEV (reference sequence). V was clipped by 0 bases and J by 1 base; unmatched bases: 3. This CDR3 spans 15 amino acids.

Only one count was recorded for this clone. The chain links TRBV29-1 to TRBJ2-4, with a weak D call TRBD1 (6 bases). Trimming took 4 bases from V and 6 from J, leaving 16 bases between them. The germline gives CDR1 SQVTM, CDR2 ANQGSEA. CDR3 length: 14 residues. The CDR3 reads CSVALGGVRNIQYF. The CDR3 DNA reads TGCAGCGTTGCATTAGGGGGAGTTCGAAACATTCAGTACTTC.

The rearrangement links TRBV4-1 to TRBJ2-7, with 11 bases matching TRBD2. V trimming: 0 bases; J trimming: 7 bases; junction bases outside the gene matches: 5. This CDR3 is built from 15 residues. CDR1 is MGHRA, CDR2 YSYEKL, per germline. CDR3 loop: CASSQDSGRAEEQYF. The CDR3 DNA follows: TGCGCCAGCAGCCAAGATAGCGGGAGGGCGGAGGAGCAGTACTTC.

CDR3: CAWSVLRRQGKTGELFF. In DNA form, the CDR3 reads TGTGCCTGGAGTGTCTTACGGCGGCAGGGTAAAACCGGGGAGCTGTTTTTT. The V and J genes are TRBV30 and TRBJ2-2, with TRBD1 as a possible D gene (5 bases). The V gene lost 0 bases and the J gene lost 5 bases, with 19 bases spanning the gap. Germline CDR1 GTSNPN, CDR2 SVGIG (reference sequence). The length of the CDR3 is 17 residues.